This entry concerns a single TCR beta chain. What it recognizes is unknown. The sample is drawn from a study of T cell responses to AZD1222 COVID-19 vaccine. Background on the study: Second doses at about 4 or about 12 weeks were pooled.

Whole-study findings and limits: Nearly half of spike-specific TCRs reportedly target unmutated variant regions. Donors skewed white British and female; clonal diversity was possibly underestimated. Only 5 or 6 individuals given AZD1222 were seropositive at baseline.

Assay used: immunoSEQ multiplex PCR; TCRdb lists only in-frame clones, some missing. The data show about 160,000 clones, roughly nine tenths seen once. The sample in question was peripheral blood, obtained on day 0 of AZD1222 vaccination. The TCR was taken from an adult in good health.

CDR3 DNA: TGTGCCAGTAGAGGGGGACAGGGCTCCTATAATTCACCCCTCCACTTT. This translates into CASRGGQGSYNSPLHF. This chain joins TRBV19 and TRBJ1-6; 9 bases are shared with TRBD1. CDR1 is LNHDA and CDR2 is SQIVND in the germline V gene (reference sequence). CDR3 length equals 16 residues. V was pared by 6 bases and J by 0 bases, with 3 bases of the junction left unmatched.